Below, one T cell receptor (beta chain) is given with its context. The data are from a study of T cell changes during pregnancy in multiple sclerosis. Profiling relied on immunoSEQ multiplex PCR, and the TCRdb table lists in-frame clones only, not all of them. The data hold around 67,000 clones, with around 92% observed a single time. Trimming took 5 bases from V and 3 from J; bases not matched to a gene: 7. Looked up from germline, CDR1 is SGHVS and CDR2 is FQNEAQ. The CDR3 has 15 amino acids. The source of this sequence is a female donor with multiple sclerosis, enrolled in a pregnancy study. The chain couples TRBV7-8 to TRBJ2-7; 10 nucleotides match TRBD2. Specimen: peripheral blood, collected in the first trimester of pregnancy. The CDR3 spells CASSRSSGSLYEQYF. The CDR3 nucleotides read TGTGCCAGCAGCCGGTCTAGCGGGAGCCTCTACGAGCAGTACTTC.